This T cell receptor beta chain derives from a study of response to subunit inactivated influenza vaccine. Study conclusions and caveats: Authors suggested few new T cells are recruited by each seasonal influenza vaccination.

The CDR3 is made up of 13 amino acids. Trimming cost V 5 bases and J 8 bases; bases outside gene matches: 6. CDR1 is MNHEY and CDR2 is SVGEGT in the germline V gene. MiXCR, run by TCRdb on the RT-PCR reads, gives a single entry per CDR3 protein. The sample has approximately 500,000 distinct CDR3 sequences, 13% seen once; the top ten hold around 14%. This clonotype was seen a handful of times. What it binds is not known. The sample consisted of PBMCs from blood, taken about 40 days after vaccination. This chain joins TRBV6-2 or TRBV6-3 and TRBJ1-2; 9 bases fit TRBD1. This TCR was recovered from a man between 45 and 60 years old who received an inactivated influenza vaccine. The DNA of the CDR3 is TGTGCCAGCAGTGATCGGACAGGGGCAGGCTACACCTTC. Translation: CASSDRTGAGYTF.